This record looks at one T cell receptor (beta chain) sequence and its context. What it binds is unknown. The second PCR ran roughly 6 to 11 cycles with a sample-barcoded 5' primer and J-beta primers. A single record per CDR3 protein comes from TCRdb applying MiXCR to the 5' RACE reads. The sample consists of fewer than 800,000 distinct CDR3 sequences, about 32% of them appearing once. Germline V lookup: CDR1 DFQATT, CDR2 SNEGSKA (reference sequence). The V end lost 4 bases, the J end lost 1 base, and 11 bases lay between the germline ends. The CDR3 is 14 residues long. Healthy Caucasian individuals from Russia aged roughly 6 to 90 served as donors. The data derive from a study of blood T cells in healthy people across ages. Across the whole study: Per two T cells, about one barcoded beta molecule was captured through template switching.

Study outcomes and limitations: Estimated diversity across one million T cells was deemed an underestimate. Measured against age, TCR beta diversity per million T cells decreased in a roughly linear manner.

The sequenced sample consisted of blood. This chain uses TRBV20-1 with TRBJ1-5; no reliable D call. The TCR was taken from an elderly woman in good health. CDR3 residues: CSATQAGSNQPQHF. CDR3 nucleotide sequence: TGCAGTGCTACCCAGGCGGGAAGCAATCAGCCCCAGCATTTT.